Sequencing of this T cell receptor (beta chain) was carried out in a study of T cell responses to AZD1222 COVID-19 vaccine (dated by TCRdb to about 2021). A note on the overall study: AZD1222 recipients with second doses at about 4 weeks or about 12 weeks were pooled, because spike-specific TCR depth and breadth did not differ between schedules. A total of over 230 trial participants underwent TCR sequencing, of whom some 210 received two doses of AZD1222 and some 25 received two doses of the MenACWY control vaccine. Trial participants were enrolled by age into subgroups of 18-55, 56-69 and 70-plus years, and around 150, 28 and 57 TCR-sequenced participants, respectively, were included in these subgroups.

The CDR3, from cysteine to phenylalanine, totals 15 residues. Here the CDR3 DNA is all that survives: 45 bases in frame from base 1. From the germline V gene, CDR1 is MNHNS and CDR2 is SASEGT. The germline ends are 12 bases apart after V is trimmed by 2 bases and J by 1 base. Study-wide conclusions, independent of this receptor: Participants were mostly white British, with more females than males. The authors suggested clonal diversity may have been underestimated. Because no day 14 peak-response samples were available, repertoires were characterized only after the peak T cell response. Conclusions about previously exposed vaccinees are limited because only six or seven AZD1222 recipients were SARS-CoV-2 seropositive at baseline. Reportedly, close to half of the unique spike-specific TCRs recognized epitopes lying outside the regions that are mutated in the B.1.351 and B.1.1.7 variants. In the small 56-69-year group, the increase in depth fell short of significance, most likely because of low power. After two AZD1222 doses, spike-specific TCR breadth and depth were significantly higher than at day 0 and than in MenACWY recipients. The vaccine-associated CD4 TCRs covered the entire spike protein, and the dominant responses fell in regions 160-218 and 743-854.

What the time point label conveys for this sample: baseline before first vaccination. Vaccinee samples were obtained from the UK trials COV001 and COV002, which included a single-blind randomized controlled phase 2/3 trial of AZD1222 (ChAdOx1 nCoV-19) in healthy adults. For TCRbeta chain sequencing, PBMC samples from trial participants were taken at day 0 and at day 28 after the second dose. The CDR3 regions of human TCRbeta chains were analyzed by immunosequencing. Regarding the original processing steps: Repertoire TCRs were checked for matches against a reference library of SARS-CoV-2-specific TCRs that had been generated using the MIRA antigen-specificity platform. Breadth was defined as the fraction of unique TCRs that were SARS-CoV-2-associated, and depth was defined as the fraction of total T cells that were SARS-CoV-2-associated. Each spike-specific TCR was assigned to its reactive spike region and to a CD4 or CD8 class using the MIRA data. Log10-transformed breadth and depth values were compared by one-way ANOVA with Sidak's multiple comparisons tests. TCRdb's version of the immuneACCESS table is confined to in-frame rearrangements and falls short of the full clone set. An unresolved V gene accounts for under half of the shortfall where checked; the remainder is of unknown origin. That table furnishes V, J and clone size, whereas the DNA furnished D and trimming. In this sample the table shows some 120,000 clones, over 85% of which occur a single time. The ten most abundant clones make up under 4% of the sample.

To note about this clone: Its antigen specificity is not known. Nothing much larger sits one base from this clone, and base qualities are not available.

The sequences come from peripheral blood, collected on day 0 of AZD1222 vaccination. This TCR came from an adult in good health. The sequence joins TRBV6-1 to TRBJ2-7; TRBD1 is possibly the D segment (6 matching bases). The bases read TGTGCCAGCAGTGAAAGAGGACAGCCTTCCTACGAGCAGTACTTC. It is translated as CASSERGQPSYEQYF.